The rows below give T cell receptor beta chains drawn from one sample of a study of blood T cells in healthy people across ages. TCRdb reprocessed the 5' RACE reads with MiXCR, giving one entry per CDR3 protein. The table has some 900,000 distinct CDR3 sequences, approximately 49% seen once. Sequencing was done on a sample of blood. These receptors were obtained from a man in his thirties or forties in good health. The CDR3 runs from the conserved cysteine through the conserved F or W.

cdr3_length	v_call	cdr3_aa
13	TRBV3-1	CASGQTSGTEQFF
14	TRBV15	CATNPGGRVTEAFF
14	TRBV24-1	CATSDRQGEDTQYF
17	TRBV29-1	CSVDSGTSGEPYNEQFF
14	TRBV20-1	CSARALRQNYEQYF
15	TRBV29-1	CSVPMGGWANEKLFF
12	TRBV29-1	CSGLTPGCEQYF
14	TRBV7-8	CASSLASGYNGYTF
13	TRBV20-1	CSAWTSGSYEQYF
15	TRBV5-1	CASQDTGSGWYEQYF
14	TRBV7-9	CASSLGTGTTEQYF
15	TRBV11-3	CASSFLQASYNEQFF
13	TRBV7-9	CASSSTGANVLTF
13	TRBV7-9	CASSPAGGDTQYF
15	TRBV29-1	CSVLPPGQGGYGYTF
13	TRBV6-1	CASSEENRLNQFF
14	TRBV7-2	CASSLDRDIQPQHF
16	TRBV27	CASSPERQGWAYEQYF
16	TRBV19	CASRSDRTGNTGELFF
11	TRBV29-1	CSVDLAGEQYF
15	TRBV4-3	CASSPSEALGYGYTF
15	TRBV6-2/TRBV6-3	CASSYKGREYNEQYF
15	TRBV15	CATSRDQGRGNTIYF
13	TRBV29-1	CSVEGQYSYEQYF
17	TRBV15	CATSRAFRDSFTDTQYF
16	TRBV27	CASSLSAGASYNEQFF